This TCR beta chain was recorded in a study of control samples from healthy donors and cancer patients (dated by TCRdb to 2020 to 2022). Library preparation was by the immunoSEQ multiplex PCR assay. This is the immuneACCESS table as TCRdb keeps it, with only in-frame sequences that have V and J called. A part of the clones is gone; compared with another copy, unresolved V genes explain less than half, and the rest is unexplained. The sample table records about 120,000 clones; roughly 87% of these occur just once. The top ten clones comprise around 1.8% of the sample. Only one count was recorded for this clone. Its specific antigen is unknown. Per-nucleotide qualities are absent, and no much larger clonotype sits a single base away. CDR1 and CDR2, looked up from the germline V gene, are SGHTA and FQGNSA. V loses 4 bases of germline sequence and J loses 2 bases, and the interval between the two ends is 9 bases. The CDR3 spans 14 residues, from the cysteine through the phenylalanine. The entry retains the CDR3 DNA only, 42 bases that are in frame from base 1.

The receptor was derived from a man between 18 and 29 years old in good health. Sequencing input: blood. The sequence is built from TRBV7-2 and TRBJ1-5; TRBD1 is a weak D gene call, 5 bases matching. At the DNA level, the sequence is TGTGCCAGCAGCTCCCAGGGCGGCAATCAGCCCCAGCATTTT. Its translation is CASSSQGGNQPQHF.